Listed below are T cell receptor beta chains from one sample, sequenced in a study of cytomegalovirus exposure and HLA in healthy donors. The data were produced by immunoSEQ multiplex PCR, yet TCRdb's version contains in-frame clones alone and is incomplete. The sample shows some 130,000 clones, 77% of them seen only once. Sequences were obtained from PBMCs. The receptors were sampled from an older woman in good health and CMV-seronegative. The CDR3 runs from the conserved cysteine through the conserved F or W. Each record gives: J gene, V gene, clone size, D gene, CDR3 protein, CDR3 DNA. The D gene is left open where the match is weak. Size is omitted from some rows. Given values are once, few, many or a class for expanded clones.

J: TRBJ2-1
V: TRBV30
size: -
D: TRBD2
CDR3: CAWRAGTSGSSYNEQFF
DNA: TGTGCCTGGAGGGCAGGGACTAGCGGGAGTTCCTACAATGAGCAGTTCTTC

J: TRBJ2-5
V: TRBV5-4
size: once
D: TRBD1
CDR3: CASSPRDRGGLETQYF
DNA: TGTGCCAGCAGCCCCCGGGACAGGGGAGGGTTAGAGACCCAGTACTTC

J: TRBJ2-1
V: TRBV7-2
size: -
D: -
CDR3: CASSLGGFSYNEQFF
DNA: TGTGCCAGCAGCTTAGGCGGGTTTTCCTACAATGAGCAGTTCTTC

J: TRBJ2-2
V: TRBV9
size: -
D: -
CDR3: CASNLYGELFF
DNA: TGTGCCAGCAATCTATACGGGGAGCTGTTTTTT

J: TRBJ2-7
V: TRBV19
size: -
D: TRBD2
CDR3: CASSIVGRTSGTYEQYF
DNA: TGTGCCAGTAGTATAGTAGGTCGGACTAGCGGGACCTACGAGCAGTACTTC

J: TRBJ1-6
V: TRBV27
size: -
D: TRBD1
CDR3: CASRGITQGQPNSPLHF
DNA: TGTGCCAGCAGAGGGATAACTCAGGGACAGCCTAATTCACCCCTCCACTTT

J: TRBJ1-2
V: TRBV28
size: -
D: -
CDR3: CASRGAGRTRAVGYTF
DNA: TGTGCCAGCCGCGGGGCAGGACGTACCCGAGCGGTTGGCTACACCTTC

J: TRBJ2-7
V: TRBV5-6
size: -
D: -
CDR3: CASSLEQGLNLYEQYF
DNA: TGTGCCAGCAGCTTGGAGCAGGGCTTGAATCTCTACGAGCAGTACTTC

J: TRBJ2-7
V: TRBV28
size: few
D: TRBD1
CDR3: CASSFPGGWAEQYF
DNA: TGTGCCAGCAGTTTCCCAGGGGGCTGGGCCGAGCAGTACTTC

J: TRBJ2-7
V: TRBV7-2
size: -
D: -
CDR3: CASSPPRFSRAYEQYF
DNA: TGTGCCAGCAGCCCTCCGAGATTTAGCCGAGCCTACGAGCAGTACTTC

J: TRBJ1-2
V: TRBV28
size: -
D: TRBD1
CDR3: CASSRTLTGGYGYTF
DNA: TGTGCCAGCAGTCGAACCTTGACAGGGGGCTATGGCTACACCTTC

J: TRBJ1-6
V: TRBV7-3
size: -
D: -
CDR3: CASSLLGGRNSPLHF
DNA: TGTGCCAGCAGCTTACTGGGGGGGAGGAATTCACCCCTCCACTTT

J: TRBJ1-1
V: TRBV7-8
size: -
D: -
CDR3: CASSSGWGTRNTEAFF
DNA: TGTGCCAGCAGCAGTGGGTGGGGGACAAGGAACACTGAAGCTTTCTTT

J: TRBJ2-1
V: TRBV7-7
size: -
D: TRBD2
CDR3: CASSLAPGGEQFF
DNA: TGTGCCAGCAGCTTAGCGCCGGGGGGTGAGCAGTTCTTC

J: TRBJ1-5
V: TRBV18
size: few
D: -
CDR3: CASSRSVRNQPQHF
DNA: TGTGCCAGCTCACGATCGGTACGCAATCAGCCCCAGCATTTT

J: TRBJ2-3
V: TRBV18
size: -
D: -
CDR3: CASSPYRGGSTDTQYF
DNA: TGTGCCAGCTCACCATACCGAGGGGGTAGCACAGATACGCAGTATTTT

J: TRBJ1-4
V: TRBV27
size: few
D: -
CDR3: CASSYREYEKLFF
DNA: TGTGCCAGCAGTTACCGGGAGTATGAAAAACTGTTTTTT

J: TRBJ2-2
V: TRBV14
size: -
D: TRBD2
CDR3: CASSSLAGGFIGELFF
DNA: TGTGCCAGCAGCAGTCTAGCGGGAGGATTCATCGGGGAGCTGTTTTTT

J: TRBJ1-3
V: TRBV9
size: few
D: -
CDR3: CASSVGQIPSGNTIYF
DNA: TGTGCCAGCAGCGTAGGACAGATCCCTTCTGGAAACACCATATATTTT

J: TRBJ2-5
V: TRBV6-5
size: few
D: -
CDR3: CASCNDNSLGTQYF
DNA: TGTGCCAGCTGCAACGACAACTCTCTGGGGACCCAGTACTTC

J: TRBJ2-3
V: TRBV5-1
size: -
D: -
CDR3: CASSTRTTGTDTQYF
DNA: TGCGCCAGCAGCACCAGGACTACGGGCACAGATACGCAGTATTTT

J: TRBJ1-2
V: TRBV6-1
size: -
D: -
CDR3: CASSERQAGYTF
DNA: TGTGCCAGCAGTGAAAGACAGGCAGGCTACACCTTC

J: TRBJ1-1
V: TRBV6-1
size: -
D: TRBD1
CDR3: CASSRDRAAAPEAFF
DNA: TGTGCCAGCAGTCGGGACAGGGCCGCCGCGCCTGAAGCTTTCTTT

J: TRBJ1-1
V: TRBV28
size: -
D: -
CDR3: CASSLRHVLTEAFF
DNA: TGTGCCAGCAGTTTGCGCCATGTCCTCACTGAAGCTTTCTTT

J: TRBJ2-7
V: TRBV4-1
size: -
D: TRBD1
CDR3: CASSQPGQGPYEQYF
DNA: TGCGCCAGCAGCCAACCGGGACAGGGTCCCTACGAGCAGTACTTC